A single sample gave rise to the 28 T cell receptor beta chains below, sequenced in a study of shared clonotypes between healthy human individuals. This table comes from immunoSEQ multiplex PCR, and its TCRdb copy is limited to in-frame clones, with some not included. The table has some 1.5 million clones, over 95% seen once. Sequencing was done on a sample of naive CD4+ T cells sorted from blood. Indicated subset: CD45RA+ positively selected. The receptors originated from a man aged 25 to 40 in good health.

The rearrangement joins TRBV5-4 to TRBJ2-3; 14 bases are a match to TRBD2. Germline assignment: CDR1 SGHNT and CDR2 YYREEE (reference sequence). After removal of 4 bases from V and 3 bases from J, the junction contained 13 bases not matched to a gene. This CDR3 has 19 residues. CDR3 amino acids: CASSPGRLAGGPVTDTQYF. The DNA of the CDR3 is TGTGCCAGCAGCCCGGGGCGACTAGCGGGAGGGCCGGTTACAGATACGCAGTATTTT.

This chain connects TRBV18 to TRBJ2-7, with D possibly matching TRBD2 (6 bases). Germline V lookup: CDR1 KGHSH, CDR2 LQKENI. The CDR3 length is 14 residues. Trimming stripped 4 bases from V and 4 bases from J, with 14 bases between. The CDR3 region is CASSLPGLSYEQYF. The CDR3 bases are TGTGCCAGCTCACTGCCGGGACTGTCTTACGAGCAGTACTTC.

The CDR3 loop is CASSPHRPAGELFF. The CDR3 bases are TGTGCCAGCAGCCCACACCGACCGGCCGGGGAGCTGTTTTTT. The rearrangement links TRBV9 to TRBJ2-2, with D uncertain. This CDR3 region has 14 residues. Looked up from germline, CDR1 is SGDLS and CDR2 is YYNGEE. The ends were cut back, 4 bases at V and 6 bases at J, with 13 bases in the middle.

The genes are TRBV21-1 and TRBJ2-3. TRBV21-1 counts as a pseudogene. The CDR3 runs 10 residues. The CDR3 nucleotides read TGTGCCAGCAGCGGGAAAGGGCAGTATTTT. Amino acids: CASSGKGQYF.

As to this clone: The same CDR3 can be traced to other DNA sequences in this sample. J is TRBJ2-7 and V is TRBV27; 8 bases line up with TRBD1. V was pared by 0 bases and J by 0 bases, with 1 base of the junction left unmatched. The CDR3 consists of 15 residues. Germline-derived CDR1 and CDR2 are MNHEY and SMNVEV (reference sequence). CDR3 amino acids: CASSLSTGGSYEQYF. CDR3 nucleotide sequence: TGTGCCAGCAGTTTATCTACAGGGGGCTCCTACGAGCAGTACTTC.

The rearrangement links TRBV28 to TRBJ2-7; D may be TRBD1 (6 bases). The V end lost 2 bases, the J end lost 5 bases, and 16 bases lay between the germline ends. The CDR3 covers 15 residues. Germline V lookup: CDR1 MDHEN, CDR2 SYDVKM. CDR3 sequence reads: CASSLVGGTSNEQYF. The CDR3 DNA reads as TGTGCCAGCAGTTTAGTAGGGGGTACTTCTAACGAGCAGTACTTC.

The rearrangement links TRBV15 to TRBJ2-7, with D tentatively TRBD1 (5 bases). Germline V gene data show CDR1 as LNHNV and CDR2 as YYDKDF (reference sequence). The germline V and J ends were trimmed by 3 bases and 4 bases, with 13 bases remaining between them. CDR3 length equals 14 residues. This CDR3 reads CATSRWQGKYEQYF. The CDR3 nucleotides are TGTGCCACCAGCAGGTGGCAGGGAAAATACGAGCAGTACTTC.

This clone has a handful of counts. V and J are TRBV28 and TRBJ2-1; D gene uncertain. This CDR3 is 13 amino acids long. Germline assignment: CDR1 MDHEN and CDR2 SYDVKM. V lost 6 bases and J lost 9, with 15 bases in between. CDR3 sequence reads: CASRPTVPFEQFF. The CDR3 DNA reads TGTGCCAGCAGACCAACAGTGCCTTTTGAGCAGTTCTTC.

This sequence joins TRBV30 and TRBJ1-2; tentative D call: TRBD1 (6 bases). In germline, CDR1 is GTSNPN, CDR2 SVGIG (reference sequence). The CDR3 length is 13 residues. Trimming took off 3 bases at V and 7 bases at J, with 15 bases between the two ends. CDR3 bases: TGTGCCTGGAGCGACGGGGGGCCCGGTGGCTACACCTTC. Translation: CAWSDGGPGGYTF.

The chain uses TRBV5-5 and TRBJ2-3, with TRBD1 as a possible D gene (7 bases). V was cut by 4 bases and J by 0 bases, with 12 bases left in between. CDR3 length equals 15 residues. Germline values: CDR1 SGHKS, CDR2 YYEKEE (reference sequence). The CDR3 loop reads CASSPQGTSTDTQYF. In DNA, the CDR3 is TGTGCCAGCAGCCCACAGGGGACTAGCACAGATACGCAGTATTTT.

The chain uses TRBV11-3 and TRBJ2-2, with 9 nucleotides matching TRBD1. The germline V gene encodes CDR1 SGHNT and CDR2 YENEEA. After removal of 8 bases from V and 6 bases from J, the junction contained 10 bases not matched to a gene. CDR3 length: 15 amino acids. The CDR3 loop is CASGGTGGAAGELFF. The CDR3 DNA sequence: TGTGCCAGCGGCGGAACAGGGGGCGCGGCCGGGGAGCTGTTTTTT.

The chain combines TRBV28 with TRBJ2-7; D is unclear. The CDR3 is made up of 15 amino acids. V was clipped by 1 base and J by 1 base, with 11 bases between them. The germline gives CDR1 MDHEN, CDR2 SYDVKM. Written as DNA, the CDR3 is TGTGCCAGCAGTTTATCCAGGAGTACGTCCTACGAGCAGTACTTC. It encodes CASSLSRSTSYEQYF.

V is TRBV19 and J is TRBJ2-7, with 7 bases that match TRBD1. V was clipped by 0 bases and J by 2 bases; unmatched bases: 7. The CDR3 consists of 16 residues. The germline gives CDR1 LNHDA, CDR2 SQIVND (reference sequence). CDR3 sequence reads: CASSIDLAGQAYEQYF. DNA of the CDR3: TGTGCCAGTAGTATAGATTTGGCTGGACAGGCCTACGAGCAGTACTTC.

The chain uses TRBV28 and TRBJ2-1, with 10 bases aligning to TRBD2. The J segment lost 7 bases and the V segment lost 1 base, leaving 7 bases of the junction unmatched. Germline loops: CDR1 MDHEN, CDR2 SYDVKM. CDR3 length: 16 amino acids. CDR3 loop: CASSLLASGSLNEQFF. The CDR3 DNA is TGTGCCAGCAGTTTATTGGCTAGCGGGAGTTTGAATGAGCAGTTCTTC.

V is TRBV6-5 and J is TRBJ2-3; D could derive from TRBD1 or TRBD2 (5 bases each). Looked up from germline, CDR1 is MNHEY and CDR2 is SVGAGI. Trimming stripped 2 bases from V and 1 base from J, with 10 bases between. The CDR3 runs 15 residues. This CDR3 reads CASSYGGSRTDTQYF. The CDR3 DNA is TGTGCCAGCAGTTACGGGGGTTCTCGCACAGATACGCAGTATTTT.

The chain employs TRBV4-1 and TRBJ2-2; the D gene could be TRBD1 or TRBD2 (6 bases each). The V end lost 0 bases, the J end lost 0 bases, and 17 bases lay between the germline ends. There are 19 residues in the CDR3. Germline V lookup: CDR1 MGHRA, CDR2 YSYEKL. CDR3: CASSQEWGAGTANTGELFF. DNA of the CDR3: TGCGCCAGCAGCCAAGAATGGGGGGCCGGGACCGCGAACACCGGGGAGCTGTTTTTT.

This chain links TRBV4-3 with TRBJ2-3; D is unresolved. Trimming took off 4 bases at V and 3 bases at J, with 11 bases between the two ends. Per the germline V gene, CDR1 is LGHNA and CDR2 is YSLEER. The CDR3 sequence is 14 residues long. The CDR3 here is CASSPGRATDTQYF. As DNA, the CDR3 is TGCGCCAGCAGCCCCGGCCGTGCGACAGATACGCAGTATTTT.

The CDR3: CASSGTAASYGYTF. DNA of the CDR3: TGTGCCAGCAGCGGGACAGCCGCGTCCTATGGCTACACCTTC. The J gene is TRBJ1-2, the V gene TRBV9, with a weak D call TRBD1 (6 bases). This CDR3 region has 14 residues. V was shortened by 3 bases and J by 4 bases, with 13 bases between the two germline ends. Germline CDR1 reads SGDLS; CDR2 reads YYNGEE.

This chain uses TRBV5-1 with TRBJ1-2; D not certain. Germline lookup yields CDR1 SGHRS and CDR2 YFSETQ. Trimming removed 0 bases from V and 8 bases from J, with 11 bases in between. CDR3 length equals 13 residues. The CDR3 region is CASSLALGIGYTF. DNA for the CDR3: TGCGCCAGCAGCTTGGCCCTGGGGATCGGCTACACCTTC.

The chain is built from TRBV5-4 and TRBJ2-5; D not resolved. Germline V gives CDR1 SGHNT, CDR2 YYREEE (reference sequence). Trimming cost V 2 bases and J 3 bases, with 11 bases left between them. This CDR3 is 14 amino acids long. The CDR3 nucleotides are TGTGCCAGCAGCTTACCAGAACGTAAAGAGACCCAGTACTTC. It encodes CASSLPERKETQYF.

In DNA, the CDR3 is TGTGCCAGCAGCCAAGACCGACAGGTCACGACCAACGAGCAGTACTTC. Its protein product is CASSQDRQVTTNEQYF. The chain is built from TRBV4-2 and TRBJ2-7; D might be TRBD1 (6 bases). Per the germline V gene, CDR1 is LGHNA and CDR2 is YNFKEQ. Trimming stripped 0 bases from V and 5 bases from J, with 17 bases between. CDR3 length: 16 residues.

The gene calls are TRBV15 and TRBJ2-7; TRBD1 aligns across 9 bases. The junction had 9 bases not matched to a gene; V was cut back by 1 base and J by 2 bases. The CDR3 runs to 17 residues. CDR1 and CDR2 from the germline V gene are LNHNV and YYDKDF (reference sequence). The CDR3 DNA follows: TGTGCCACCAGCAGAGTAGTGGGGACAGGGACCACCTACGAGCAGTACTTC. Amino acid sequence: CATSRVVGTGTTYEQYF. Full variable domain (missing parts from reference TRBV15 and TRBJ2-7): DAMVIQNPRYQVTQFGKPVTLSCSQTLNHNVMYWYQQKSSQAPKLLFHYYDKDFNNEADTPDNFQSRRPNTSFCFLDIRSPGLGDTAMYLCATSRVVGTGTTYEQYFGPGTRLTVT.

The chain links TRBV12-2 to TRBJ1-2. TRBV12-2 is a pseudogene segment. This CDR3 has 17 residues. The CDR3 bases are TGTGCAAGTATGTGTTTAAGTCGCATATTAGTTCCCTATGGCTACACCTTC. It translates to CASMCLSRILVPYGYTF.

This chain uses TRBV6-5 with TRBJ2-7; a weak D match, TRBD1 (6 bases). V dropped 0 bases and J dropped 0 bases, with 12 bases sitting between them. Germline V CDR1 and CDR2: MNHEY, SVGAGI. The CDR3 is made up of 16 amino acids. The CDR3 sequence is CASSYSGRGFSYEQYF. Here the CDR3 DNA reads TGTGCCAGCAGTTACTCCGGCAGGGGCTTCTCCTACGAGCAGTACTTC.

The V call is TRBV19, the J call TRBJ1-1; possible D gene TRBD1, 6 bases. In germline, CDR1 is LNHDA, CDR2 SQIVND (reference sequence). V lost 5 bases to trimming and J lost 2 bases, with 15 bases between them. CDR3 size: 15 residues. The CDR3 region is CASSLLPGQNTEAFF. DNA of the CDR3: TGTGCCAGTAGTTTACTACCGGGACAAAACACTGAAGCTTTCTTT.

V usage is TRBV9 and J usage is TRBJ2-3; 11 nucleotides match TRBD2. CDR3 length: 18 residues. Germline CDR1 SGDLS, CDR2 YYNGEE. The V gene end was trimmed by 3 bases and the J gene end by 3 bases; junction bases not matched to a gene: 12. DNA for the CDR3: TGTGCCAGCAGCGGGGCTAGCGGGAGGCCCCCTGCTACAGATACGCAGTATTTT. Translated, it gives CASSGASGRPPATDTQYF.

This clone was counted a single time. The chain combines TRBV28 with TRBJ1-2, with 8 nucleotides matching TRBD1. With 3 bases clipped from V and 2 bases from J, the junction kept 5 bases outside the gene matches. Looked up from germline, CDR1 is MDHEN and CDR2 is SYDVKM. This CDR3 region has 15 residues. CDR3 amino acids: CASSFGDRTNYGYTF. The CDR3 DNA reads TGTGCCAGCAGTTTCGGGGACAGGACAAACTATGGCTACACCTTC.

The chain uses TRBV4-1 and TRBJ2-4; TRBD2 agrees at 9 bases. CDR3 size: 14 residues. CDR1 and CDR2 (germline): MGHRA, YSYEKL. Trimming cost V 1 base and J 7 bases; bases outside gene matches: 2. In DNA, the CDR3 is TGCGCCAGCAGCCAAGGCGGGAGGGCCAACATTCAGTACTTC. It is translated as CASSQGGRANIQYF.